The 30 T cell receptor beta chains reported below all come from one sample, sequenced in a study of CD8 T cells in ankylosing spondylitis. One entry per CDR3 protein results from TCRdb running MiXCR on the 5' RACE reads. The sample includes 150,000 to 200,000 distinct CDR3 sequences, 13% of them seen just once. The material sequenced was blood, either unsorted or a sorted T cell fraction (not recorded which). Receptor source: a female donor with ankylosing spondylitis or in good health (not recorded which).

The chain links TRBV3-1 to TRBJ1-2; TRBD1 agrees at 9 bases. Germline-derived CDR1 and CDR2 are LGHDT and YNNKEL (reference sequence). The CDR3 is 16 amino acids. With 4 bases clipped from V and 2 bases from J, the junction kept 8 bases outside the gene matches. The CDR3 bases are TGTGCCAGCAGCCCCCGTCCCGGGACAGGGAACTATGGCTACACCTTC. This translates into CASSPRPGTGNYGYTF. Variable domain in full (rest from reference TRBV3-1 and TRBJ1-2): DTAVSQTPKYLVTQMGNDKSIKCEQNLGHDTMYWYKQDSKKFLKIMFSYNNKELIINETVPNRFSPKSPDKAHLNLHINSLELGDSAVYFCASSPRPGTGNYGYTFGSGTRLTVV.

This clonotype was seen many times. The genes are TRBV27 and TRBJ1-1, with no clear D. CDR3 length equals 13 residues. Trimming left V 2 bases short and J 7 bases short, with 11 bases between. Germline V gene lookup returns CDR1 MNHEY and CDR2 SMNVEV (reference sequence). CDR3 amino acids: CASSLREGFEAFF. The CDR3 DNA is TGTGCCAGCAGTTTAAGGGAAGGGTTTGAAGCTTTCTTT.

This clonotype was recorded many times. The chain uses TRBV27 and TRBJ1-2; D may be TRBD1 (5 bases). Looked up from germline, CDR1 is MNHEY and CDR2 is SMNVEV (reference sequence). This CDR3 is 14 amino acids long. V shed 3 bases and J shed 3 bases, with 11 bases lying between them. This CDR3 is CASSFAGTYYGYTF. CDR3 sequence (DNA): TGTGCCAGCAGTTTCGCCGGGACTTACTATGGCTACACCTTC.

At least ten counts were recorded for this clonotype. This sequence joins TRBV5-1 and TRBJ1-1; perhaps TRBD1 as D (6 bases). CDR1 is SGHRS, CDR2 YFSETQ, per germline. This CDR3 has 14 amino acids. Trimming pared 4 bases from V and 7 bases from J, leaving 17 bases between. This chain's CDR3 is CASSPWGGGSEAFF. In nucleotides, the CDR3 is TGCGCCAGCAGCCCTTGGGGAGGGGGGAGTGAAGCTTTCTTT.

This clonotype was counted many times. This chain joins TRBV11-2 and TRBJ2-1; 9 nucleotides align to TRBD1. The CDR3 runs 15 residues. The J segment lost 9 bases and the V segment lost 4 bases, leaving 10 bases of the junction unmatched. The germline V gene encodes CDR1 SGHAT and CDR2 FQNNGV. CDR3 coding DNA: TGTGCCAGCAGCTCGACGGGACAGGGTCGTAGTGAGCAGTTCTTC. Encoded protein: CASSSTGQGRSEQFF.

The chain has TRBV24-1 and TRBJ2-1, with TRBD1 matching over 10 bases. Germline loops: CDR1 KGHDR, CDR2 SFDVKD. The trim removed 2 bases at V and 5 bases at J, leaving 14 bases unmatched. CDR3 size: 19 residues. CDR3 sequence: CATSDSRQGAGVSDNEQFF. The CDR3 bases are TGTGCCACCAGTGATTCGAGACAGGGGGCGGGGGTATCGGACAATGAGCAGTTCTTC.

In this sample, this clonotype turned up a few times. The chain recombines TRBV27 with TRBJ1-6; no firm D call. Trimming removed 11 bases from V and 9 bases from J, with 20 bases in between. This CDR3 spans 14 amino acids. Per germline, CDR1 MNHEY and CDR2 SMNVEV (reference sequence). CDR3 nucleotide sequence: TGTGCCGTGGGCCGGCTGGCCTCGGGTTCACCCCTCCACTTT. As protein: CAVGRLASGSPLHF.

This clonotype was picked up one time. J is TRBJ1-5 and V is TRBV7-8, with TRBD1 identical over 8 bases. The CDR3 is 14 residues long. Germline V gene sequence: CDR1 SGHVS, CDR2 FQNEAQ. Trimming took 5 bases from V and 5 from J; bases not matched to a gene: 5. The CDR3 spells CASSPGQGYQPQHF. CDR3 nucleotide sequence: TGTGCCAGCAGCCCCGGACAGGGATATCAGCCCCAGCATTTT.

This clonotype was detected many times. This chain links TRBV4-1 with TRBJ1-1, with 7 positions matching TRBD1. The CDR3 covers 17 residues. Germline-derived CDR1 and CDR2 are MGHRA and YSYEKL. The V segment lost 3 bases and the J segment 3 bases; nucleotides outside the gene matches: 13. CDR3 bases: TGCGCCAGCAGCCACCCCGGGACAGACAGACGGGACACTGAAGCTTTCTTT. Its translation is CASSHPGTDRRDTEAFF.

This clonotype was counted many times. V gene TRBV12-3 or TRBV12-4 combines with J gene TRBJ2-1; D is unresolved. The CDR3 is 11 amino acids. V gave up 5 bases and J gave up 9 bases, with 8 bases separating them. CDR3 sequence: CASSLDIEQFF. The DNA for the CDR3 is TGTGCCAGCAGTCTCGACATTGAGCAGTTCTTC.

The chain employs TRBV5-1 and TRBJ2-7; 7 bases line up with TRBD1. Per germline, CDR1 SGHRS and CDR2 YFSETQ. The V and J ends lost 7 bases and 3 bases, in that order; junction bases with no gene match: 4. This CDR3 region has 12 residues. CDR3 sequence (DNA): TGCGCCAGCCGGGACAGAGACTACGAGCAGTACTTC. Translation: CASRDRDYEQYF. The whole variable domain, filled in from reference TRBV5-1 and TRBJ2-7, reads KAGVTQTPRYLIKTRGQQVTLSCSPISGHRSVSWYQQTPGQGLQFLFEYFSETQRNKGNFPGRFSGRQFSNSRSEMNVSTLELGDSALYLCASRDRDYEQYFGPGTRLTVT.

V usage is TRBV14 and J usage is TRBJ1-2; no reliable D call. Germline V gene data show CDR1 as SGHDN and CDR2 as FVKESK. This CDR3 region has 14 residues. Trimming took off 1 base at V and 2 bases at J, with 8 bases between the two ends. The CDR3 nucleotides read TGTGCCAGCAGCCAAGCGGGAGTAAACTATGGCTACACCTTC. Translation: CASSQAGVNYGYTF.

The chain links TRBV4-1 to TRBJ1-4; 10 bases are a match to TRBD1. Trimming cost V 2 bases and J 7 bases; bases outside gene matches: 4. Germline values: CDR1 MGHRA, CDR2 YSYEKL. The CDR3 has 15 amino acids. The CDR3 nucleotides read TGCGCCAGCAGCCAACCCGGGACAGGGGTTGAAAAACTGTTTTTT. Residues: CASSQPGTGVEKLFF.

This clonotype was detected ten times or more. This chain joins TRBV18 and TRBJ1-3, with no clear D. Trimming shortened V by 8 bases and J by 2 bases, and 10 bases separated the two germline ends. The CDR3 consists of 13 residues. Germline CDR1 and CDR2: KGHSH and LQKENI. The CDR3 DNA is TGTGCCAGCGCCGAAGCAGCTGGAAACACCATATATTTT. Encoded protein: CASAEAAGNTIYF.

Comment on this clonotype: A read error is possible here, since a much larger clone lies one base away. Here the CDR3 reads CASSSSTSGPYNEQFF. The CDR3 DNA sequence: TGTGCCAGCAGCTCTTCGACTAGCGGCCCCTACAATGAGCAGTTCTTC. The V call is TRBV7-9, the J call TRBJ2-1; 9 nucleotides match TRBD2. The V gene's germline CDR1 is SEHNR and CDR2 FQNEAQ (reference sequence). V was pared by 4 bases and J by 2 bases, with 6 bases of the junction left unmatched. CDR3 length: 16 residues.

This clonotype has just a few counts. CDR3 region: CASSQDIGESYTF. Here the CDR3 DNA reads TGCGCCAGCAGCCAAGATATTGGGGAGAGCTACACCTTC. This sequence joins TRBV4-3 and TRBJ1-2; D gene uncertain. V lost 0 bases and J 9 bases, leaving 11 bases between the germline ends. Germline V gene data show CDR1 as LGHNA and CDR2 as YSLEER. This CDR3 region has 13 residues.

Many counts were recorded for this clonotype. The gene calls are TRBV12-3 or TRBV12-4 and TRBJ1-1; perhaps TRBD1 as D (5 bases). CDR3 length equals 15 residues. Trimming cost V 6 bases and J 5 bases, with 19 bases left between them. CDR3 residues: CASRVYTGVRTEAFF. The CDR3, as DNA: TGTGCCAGCAGGGTCTATACGGGGGTGCGAACTGAAGCTTTCTTT.

A remark on this clonotype: Being one base from a much bigger clone, this may be a read error. This sequence joins TRBV12-3 or TRBV12-4 and TRBJ2-1; TRBD2 matches 7 bases. With 5 bases clipped from V and 2 bases from J, the junction kept 9 bases outside the gene matches. This CDR3 contains 16 residues. The CDR3 spells CASSPSGGRPYNEQFF. For the CDR3, the DNA is TGTGCCAGCAGTCCTTCCGGCGGGAGACCCTACAATGAGCAGTTCTTC.

The gene calls are TRBV7-2 and TRBJ2-2; TRBD1 aligns across 12 bases. This CDR3 has 22 amino acids. Germline assignment: CDR1 SGHTA and CDR2 FQGNSA. The junction had 20 bases not matched to a gene; V was cut back by 2 bases and J by 4 bases. CDR3: CASSLLVPPGQGAFFATGELFF. Written as DNA, the CDR3 is TGTGCCAGCAGCTTACTGGTGCCCCCGGGACAGGGGGCGTTCTTTGCCACCGGGGAGCTGTTTTTT.

This rearrangement joins TRBV6-1 to TRBJ2-3, with 12 positions matching TRBD2. The V segment lost 7 bases and the J segment 5 bases; nucleotides outside the gene matches: 7. Germline CDR1 and CDR2: MNHNS and SASEGT. The CDR3 sequence is 15 residues long. CDR3 bases: TGTGCCAGCACCCGGACTAGCGGGAATGTAGATACGCAGTATTTT. Translating gives CASTRTSGNVDTQYF.

This clonotype was picked up many times. J is TRBJ2-1 and V is TRBV4-3; the D gene is possibly TRBD2 (6 bases). CDR1 is LGHNA, CDR2 YSLEER, per germline. This CDR3 has 17 amino acids. The V end was cut by 4 bases, the J end by 0 bases, with 16 bases between. The CDR3 reads CASSPDPYGSSYNEQFF. The CDR3 DNA reads TGCGCCAGCAGCCCAGACCCTTACGGGAGCTCCTACAATGAGCAGTTCTTC.

A note on this clonotype: This may arise from a read error, as a much more abundant clone is one base away. The chain carries TRBV20-1 and TRBJ2-5; possible D gene TRBD2, 6 bases. V was pared by 1 base and J by 6 bases, with 12 bases between. CDR3 length: 13 amino acids. Per the germline V gene, CDR1 is DFQATT and CDR2 is SNEGSKA (reference sequence). CDR3 sequence reads: CSARGPGGKTQYF. The CDR3 DNA is TGCAGTGCTAGAGGTCCCGGGGGAAAGACCCAGTACTTC.

Ten or more counts support this clonotype. V is TRBV5-5 and J is TRBJ2-7, with D hard to call. Germline V CDR1 and CDR2: SGHKS, YYEKEE (reference sequence). Deletions cut 1 base from V and 2 bases from J, with 7 bases between. This CDR3 has 13 residues. CDR3 amino acids: CASSLPPAYEQYF. The CDR3 nucleotides read TGTGCCAGCAGCTTGCCCCCGGCCTACGAGCAGTACTTC.

With regard to this clonotype: One junction end disagrees with the germline gene, perhaps due to a read error. The CDR3 loop is CSARLRELSCNEQFF. The CDR3 bases are TGCAGTGCTAGACTCCGGGAGCTCTCCTGCAATGAGCAGTTCTTC. The J gene is TRBJ2-1, the V gene TRBV20-1, with a tentative D call TRBD2 (6 bases). The CDR3 has 15 amino acids. Germline loops: CDR1 DFQATT, CDR2 SNEGSKA (reference sequence).

In its sample, this clonotype was seen many times. J is TRBJ2-3 and V is TRBV20-1, with 7 bases lining up with TRBD2. Germline CDR1 is DFQATT and CDR2 is SNEGSKA (reference sequence). CDR3 length: 17 amino acids. V lost 3 bases to trimming and J lost 1 base; unmatched junction nucleotides: 13. The CDR3 nucleotides are TGCAGTGCTAGTCTCTCTGGCGGGAGCTACGGCACAGATACGCAGTATTTT. It codes for CSASLSGGSYGTDTQYF.

This clonotype was seen many times. The genes are TRBV3-1 and TRBJ2-1; D is unclear. Germline CDR1 is LGHDT and CDR2 is YNNKEL (reference sequence). V was trimmed by 1 base and J by 3 bases, leaving 16 bases between them. The CDR3 sequence is 17 residues long. CDR3: CASSQGTGGSDYNEQFF. The CDR3 bases are TGTGCCAGCAGCCAAGGGACGGGCGGCTCGGACTACAATGAGCAGTTCTTC.

V is TRBV6-1 and J is TRBJ2-1, with 10 bases aligning to TRBD2. CDR3 length: 14 amino acids. Germline V gene lookup returns CDR1 MNHNS and CDR2 SASEGT. Trimming cost V 10 bases and J 10 bases; bases outside gene matches: 13. The DNA for the CDR3 is TGTGCCACCCAACTAGCGGGGACATCAGGAGAGCAGTTCTTC. This codes for CATQLAGTSGEQFF.

J is TRBJ2-7 and V is TRBV9, with D hard to call. Germline CDR1 SGDLS, CDR2 YYNGEE. CDR3 size: 15 residues. V was pared by 2 bases and J by 5 bases, with 17 bases between. CDR3 sequence: CASSVAGQRVHEQYF. The CDR3 region has the DNA TGTGCCAGCAGCGTCGCTGGTCAAAGAGTCCACGAGCAGTACTTC. Drawing the rest from reference TRBV9 and TRBJ2-7, the complete variable domain is DSGVTQTPKHLITATGQRVTLRCSPRSGDLSVYWYQQSLDQGLQFLIQYYNGEERAKGNILERFSAQQFPDLHSELNLSSLELGDSALYFCASSVAGQRVHEQYFGPGTRLTVT.

In this sample, this clonotype turned up many times. The chain employs TRBV28 and TRBJ2-2; D is unclear. The ends were cut back, 6 bases at V and 5 bases at J, with 7 bases in the middle. In germline, CDR1 is MDHEN, CDR2 SYDVKM. This CDR3 is 12 amino acids long. CDR3 sequence: CASRRSTGELFF. CDR3 nucleotides: TGTGCCAGCAGGCGAAGTACCGGGGAGCTGTTTTTT.

This clonotype was observed a few times. The chain carries TRBV4-3 and TRBJ2-7, with TRBD1 identical over 9 bases. This CDR3 is 14 amino acids long. V lost 1 base, J lost 5 bases, and 3 bases stayed unmatched. Germline V gene sequence: CDR1 LGHNA, CDR2 YSLEER. CDR3 loop: CASSQGQGVNEQYF. In DNA, the CDR3 is TGCGCCAGCAGCCAAGGACAGGGGGTCAACGAGCAGTACTTC.